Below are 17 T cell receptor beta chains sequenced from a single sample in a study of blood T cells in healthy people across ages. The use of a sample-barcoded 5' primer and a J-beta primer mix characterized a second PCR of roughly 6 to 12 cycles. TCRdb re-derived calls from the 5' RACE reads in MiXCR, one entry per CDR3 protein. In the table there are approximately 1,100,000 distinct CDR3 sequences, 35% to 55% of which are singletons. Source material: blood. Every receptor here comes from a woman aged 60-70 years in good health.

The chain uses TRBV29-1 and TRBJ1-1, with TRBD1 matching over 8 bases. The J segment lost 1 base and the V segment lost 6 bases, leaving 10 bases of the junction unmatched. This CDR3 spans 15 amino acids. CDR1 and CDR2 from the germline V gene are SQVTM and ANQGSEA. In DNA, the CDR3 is TGCAGCGTAGCCTCCGGGACAGGCACGAACACTGAAGCTTTCTTT. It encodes CSVASGTGTNTEAFF.

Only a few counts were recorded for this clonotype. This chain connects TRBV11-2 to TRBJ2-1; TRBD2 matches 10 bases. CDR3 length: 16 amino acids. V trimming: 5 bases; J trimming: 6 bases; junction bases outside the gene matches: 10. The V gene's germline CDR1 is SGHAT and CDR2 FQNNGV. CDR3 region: CASSPLLAGDINEQFF. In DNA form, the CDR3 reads TGTGCCAGCAGCCCCCTCCTAGCGGGAGACATCAATGAGCAGTTCTTC. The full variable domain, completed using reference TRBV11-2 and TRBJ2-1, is EAGVAQSPRYKIIEKRQSVAFWCNPISGHATLYWYQQILGQGPKLLIQFQNNGVVDDSQLPKDRFSAERLKGVDSTLKIQPAKLEDSAVYLCASSPLLAGDINEQFFGPGTRLTVL.

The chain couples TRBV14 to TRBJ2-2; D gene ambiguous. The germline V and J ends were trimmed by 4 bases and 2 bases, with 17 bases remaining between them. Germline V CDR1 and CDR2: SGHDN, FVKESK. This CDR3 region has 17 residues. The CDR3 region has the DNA TGTGCCAGCAGCCTAGATACCCCAGACGTCAACACCGGGGAGCTGTTTTTT. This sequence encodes CASSLDTPDVNTGELFF.

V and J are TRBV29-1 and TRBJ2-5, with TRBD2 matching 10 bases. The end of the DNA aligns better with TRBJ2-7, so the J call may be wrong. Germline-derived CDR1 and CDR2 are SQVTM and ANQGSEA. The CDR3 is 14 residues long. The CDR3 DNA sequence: TGCAGCGTTGATAGCGGGAGGCGCATAAACGAGCAGTACTTC. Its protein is CSVDSGRRINEQYF.

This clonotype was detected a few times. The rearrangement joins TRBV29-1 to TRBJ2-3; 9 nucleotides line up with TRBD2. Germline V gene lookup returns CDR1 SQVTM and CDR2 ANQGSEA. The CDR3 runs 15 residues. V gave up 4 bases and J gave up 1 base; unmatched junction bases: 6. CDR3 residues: CSVGGRTSGTDTQYF. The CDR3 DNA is TGCAGCGTTGGGGGACGGACTAGCGGCACAGATACGCAGTATTTT.

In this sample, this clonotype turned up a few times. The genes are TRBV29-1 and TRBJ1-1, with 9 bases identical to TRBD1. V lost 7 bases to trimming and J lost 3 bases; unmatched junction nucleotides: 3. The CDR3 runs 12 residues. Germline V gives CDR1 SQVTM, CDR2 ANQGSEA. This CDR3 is CSADRGDTEAFF. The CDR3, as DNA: TGCAGCGCTGACAGGGGGGACACTGAAGCTTTCTTT.

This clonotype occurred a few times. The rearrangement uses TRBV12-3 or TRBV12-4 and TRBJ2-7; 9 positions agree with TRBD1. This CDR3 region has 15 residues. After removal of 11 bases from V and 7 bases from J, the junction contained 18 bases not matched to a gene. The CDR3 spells CAWGYYRGRDYEQYF. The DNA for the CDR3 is TGTGCCTGGGGTTACTACAGGGGGCGCGACTATGAGCAGTACTTC.

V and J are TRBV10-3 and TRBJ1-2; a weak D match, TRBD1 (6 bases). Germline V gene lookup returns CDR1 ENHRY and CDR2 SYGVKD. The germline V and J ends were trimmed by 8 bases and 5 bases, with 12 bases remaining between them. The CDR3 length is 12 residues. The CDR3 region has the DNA TGTGCCATCGCTCGGACAGCTTATGGCTACACCTTC. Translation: CAIARTAYGYTF.

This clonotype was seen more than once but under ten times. The CDR3 is CASSLGMGLAHEQYF. CDR3 nucleotide sequence: TGTGCCAGCAGCTTAGGCATGGGACTAGCGCACGAGCAGTACTTC. V usage is TRBV11-2 and J usage is TRBJ2-5; TRBD2 agrees at 10 bases. The better agreement between TRBJ2-7 and the DNA end casts doubt on the J call. In germline, CDR1 is SGHAT, CDR2 FQNNGV. The CDR3 is made up of 15 amino acids.

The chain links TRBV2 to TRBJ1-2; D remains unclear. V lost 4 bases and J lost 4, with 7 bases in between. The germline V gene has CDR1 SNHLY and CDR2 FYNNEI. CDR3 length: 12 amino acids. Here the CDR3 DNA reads TGTGCCAGCAGTGTGGGGATCTATGGCTACACCTTC. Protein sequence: CASSVGIYGYTF.

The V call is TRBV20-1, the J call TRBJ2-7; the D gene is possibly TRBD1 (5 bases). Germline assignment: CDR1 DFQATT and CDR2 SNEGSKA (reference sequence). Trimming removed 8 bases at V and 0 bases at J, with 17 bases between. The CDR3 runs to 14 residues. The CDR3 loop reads CSYRSPSGSYEQYF. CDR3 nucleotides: TGCAGTTACAGGTCCCCCTCCGGCTCCTACGAGCAGTACTTC.

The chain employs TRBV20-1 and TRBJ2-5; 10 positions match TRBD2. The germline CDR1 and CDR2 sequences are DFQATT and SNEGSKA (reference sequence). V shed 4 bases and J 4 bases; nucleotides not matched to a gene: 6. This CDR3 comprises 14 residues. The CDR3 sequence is CSATLAGVGETQYF. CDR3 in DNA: TGCAGTGCTACGCTAGCGGGAGTAGGAGAGACCCAGTACTTC.

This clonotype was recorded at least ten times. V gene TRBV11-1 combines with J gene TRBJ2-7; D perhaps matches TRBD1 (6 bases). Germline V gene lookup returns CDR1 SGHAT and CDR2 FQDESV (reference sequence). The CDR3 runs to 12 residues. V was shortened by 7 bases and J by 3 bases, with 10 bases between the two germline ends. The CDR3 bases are TGTGCCAGCAACAAACAGGGCTACGAGCAGTACTTC. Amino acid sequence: CASNKQGYEQYF.

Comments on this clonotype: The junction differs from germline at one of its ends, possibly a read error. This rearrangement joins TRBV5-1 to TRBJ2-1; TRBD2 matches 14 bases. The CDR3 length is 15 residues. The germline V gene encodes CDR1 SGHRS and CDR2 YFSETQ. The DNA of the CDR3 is TGCGCCTGCAGCCCGGGGACTAGCGGGGGTGATGAGCAGTTCTTC. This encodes CACSPGTSGGDEQFF.

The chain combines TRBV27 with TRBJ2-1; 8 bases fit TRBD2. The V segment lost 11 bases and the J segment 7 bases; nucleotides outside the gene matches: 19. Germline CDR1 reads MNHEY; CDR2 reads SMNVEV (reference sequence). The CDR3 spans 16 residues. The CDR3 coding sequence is TGTGCCGGCACGACCGGGGAGGGACTAGGGATAAATGAGCAGTTCTTC. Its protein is CAGTTGEGLGINEQFF.

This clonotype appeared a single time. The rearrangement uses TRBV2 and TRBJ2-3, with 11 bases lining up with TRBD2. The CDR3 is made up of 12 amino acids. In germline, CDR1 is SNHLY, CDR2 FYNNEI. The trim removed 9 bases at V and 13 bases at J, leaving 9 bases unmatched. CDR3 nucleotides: TGTGCCAGTACCCATAGCGGGAGGGGGGAGTATTTT. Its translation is CASTHSGRGEYF.

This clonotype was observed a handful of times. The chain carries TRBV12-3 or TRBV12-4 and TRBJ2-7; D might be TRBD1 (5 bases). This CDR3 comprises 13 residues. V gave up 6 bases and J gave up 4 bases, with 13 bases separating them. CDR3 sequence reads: CASSIGARYEQYF. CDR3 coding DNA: TGTGCCAGCAGCATAGGGGCGAGGTACGAGCAGTACTTC.